A selection of T cell receptor beta chains follows, all from one sample in a study of cytomegalovirus exposure and HLA in healthy donors. Data came from immunoSEQ multiplex PCR; TCRdb stores just in-frame clones and leaves some out. Its table lists about 70,000 clones. Sequencing was performed on PBMCs. These receptor sequences come from a female donor in good health and CMV-seropositive. Each CDR3 is given with its conserved first and last residue. The D gene is left open where the match is weak.

v_call: TRBV7-3
j_call: TRBJ1-1
d_call: NA
cdr3_aa: CASSPKSGTSVTEAFF
cdr3_nt: TGTGCCAGCAGCCCAAAGTCCGGGACTTCTGTCACTGAAGCTTTCTTT

v_call: TRBV2
j_call: TRBJ1-1
d_call: NA
cdr3_aa: CASSEIGAGWVTEAFF
cdr3_nt: TGTGCCAGCAGTGAAATCGGCGCGGGGTGGGTCACTGAAGCTTTCTTT

v_call: TRBV28
j_call: TRBJ1-6
d_call: TRBD1
cdr3_aa: CASSAGTGGSPLHF
cdr3_nt: TGTGCCAGCAGTGCAGGGACAGGTGGTTCACCCCTCCACTTT

v_call: TRBV4-3
j_call: TRBJ2-5
d_call: TRBD2
cdr3_aa: CASSPWAGGGETQYF
cdr3_nt: TGCGCCAGCAGCCCCTGGGCGGGAGGGGGAGAGACCCAGTACTTC

v_call: TRBV28
j_call: TRBJ2-7
d_call: NA
cdr3_aa: CASSRETYEQYF
cdr3_nt: TGTGCCAGCAGTAGGGAGACCTACGAGCAGTACTTC

v_call: TRBV28
j_call: TRBJ2-7
d_call: NA
cdr3_aa: CASTPGVAYEQYF
cdr3_nt: TGTGCCAGCACCCCCGGGGTAGCCTACGAGCAGTACTTC

v_call: TRBV7-3
j_call: TRBJ2-3
d_call: TRBD1
cdr3_aa: CASSKGTGARTDTQYF
cdr3_nt: TGTGCCAGCAGCAAAGGAACAGGGGCCCGCACAGATACGCAGTATTTT

v_call: TRBV7-3
j_call: TRBJ1-1
d_call: TRBD1
cdr3_aa: CASSLLTGVEDTEAFF
cdr3_nt: TGTGCCAGCAGCTTATTGACAGGGGTCGAGGACACTGAAGCTTTCTTT

v_call: TRBV19
j_call: TRBJ1-2
d_call: NA
cdr3_aa: CASSEDPAGFNGYTF
cdr3_nt: TGTGCCAGTAGTGAAGACCCGGCAGGGTTCAATGGCTACACCTTC

v_call: TRBV7-2
j_call: TRBJ2-3
d_call: NA
cdr3_aa: CASPTLDRRTDTQYF
cdr3_nt: TGTGCCAGCCCCACCTTGGACAGACGCACAGATACGCAGTATTTT

v_call: TRBV5-4
j_call: TRBJ2-3
d_call: TRBD2
cdr3_aa: CASSATSGRADTQYF
cdr3_nt: TGTGCCAGCAGCGCAACTAGCGGGAGAGCAGATACGCAGTATTTT

v_call: TRBV29-1
j_call: TRBJ2-1
d_call: NA
cdr3_aa: CSVPYRVNEQFF
cdr3_nt: TGCAGCGTTCCCTACCGGGTCAATGAGCAGTTCTTC

v_call: TRBV18
j_call: TRBJ2-5
d_call: NA
cdr3_aa: CASSPTVQGTQYF
cdr3_nt: TGTGCCAGCTCACCGACAGTTCAAGGGACCCAGTACTTC

v_call: TRBV5-1
j_call: TRBJ2-7
d_call: TRBD1
cdr3_aa: CASSLRTGGLFEQYF
cdr3_nt: TGCGCCAGCAGCTTGCGCACAGGGGGTCTTTTCGAGCAGTACTTC

v_call: TRBV7-2
j_call: TRBJ2-7
d_call: NA
cdr3_aa: CASSLNIYEQYF
cdr3_nt: TGTGCCAGCAGCTTAAATATCTACGAGCAGTACTTC

v_call: TRBV2
j_call: TRBJ2-2
d_call: TRBD2
cdr3_aa: CARRLAGVNTGELFF
cdr3_nt: TGTGCCAGGAGACTAGCGGGGGTGAACACCGGGGAGCTGTTTTTT

v_call: TRBV7-9
j_call: TRBJ2-4
d_call: NA
cdr3_aa: CASSSSANIQYF
cdr3_nt: TGTGCCAGCAGCTCCTCAGCGAACATTCAGTACTTC

v_call: TRBV10-3
j_call: TRBJ2-7
d_call: TRBD1
cdr3_aa: CAISGQGAYEQYF
cdr3_nt: TGTGCCATCAGTGGCCAGGGGGCGTACGAGCAGTACTTC

v_call: TRBV7-2
j_call: TRBJ1-1
d_call: NA
cdr3_aa: CASSLGQGSMNTEAFF
cdr3_nt: TGTGCCAGCAGCTTAGGGCAGGGGAGTATGAACACTGAAGCTTTCTTT

v_call: TRBV18
j_call: TRBJ1-5
d_call: TRBD1
cdr3_aa: CASSLDRTNQPQHF
cdr3_nt: TGTGCCAGCTCACTGGACAGGACCAATCAGCCCCAGCATTTT

v_call: TRBV5-1
j_call: TRBJ1-4
d_call: TRBD1
cdr3_aa: CASSLARGSGEKLFF
cdr3_nt: TGCGCCAGCAGCTTGGCCAGGGGGTCGGGGGAAAAACTGTTTTTT

v_call: TRBV19
j_call: TRBJ2-1
d_call: NA
cdr3_aa: CASRTSSYNEQFF
cdr3_nt: TGTGCCAGTAGGACTAGCTCCTACAATGAGCAGTTCTTC

v_call: TRBV6-1
j_call: TRBJ1-6
d_call: NA
cdr3_aa: CASSEGTIANSPLHF
cdr3_nt: TGTGCCAGCAGTGAAGGAACGATAGCTAATTCACCCCTCCACTTT